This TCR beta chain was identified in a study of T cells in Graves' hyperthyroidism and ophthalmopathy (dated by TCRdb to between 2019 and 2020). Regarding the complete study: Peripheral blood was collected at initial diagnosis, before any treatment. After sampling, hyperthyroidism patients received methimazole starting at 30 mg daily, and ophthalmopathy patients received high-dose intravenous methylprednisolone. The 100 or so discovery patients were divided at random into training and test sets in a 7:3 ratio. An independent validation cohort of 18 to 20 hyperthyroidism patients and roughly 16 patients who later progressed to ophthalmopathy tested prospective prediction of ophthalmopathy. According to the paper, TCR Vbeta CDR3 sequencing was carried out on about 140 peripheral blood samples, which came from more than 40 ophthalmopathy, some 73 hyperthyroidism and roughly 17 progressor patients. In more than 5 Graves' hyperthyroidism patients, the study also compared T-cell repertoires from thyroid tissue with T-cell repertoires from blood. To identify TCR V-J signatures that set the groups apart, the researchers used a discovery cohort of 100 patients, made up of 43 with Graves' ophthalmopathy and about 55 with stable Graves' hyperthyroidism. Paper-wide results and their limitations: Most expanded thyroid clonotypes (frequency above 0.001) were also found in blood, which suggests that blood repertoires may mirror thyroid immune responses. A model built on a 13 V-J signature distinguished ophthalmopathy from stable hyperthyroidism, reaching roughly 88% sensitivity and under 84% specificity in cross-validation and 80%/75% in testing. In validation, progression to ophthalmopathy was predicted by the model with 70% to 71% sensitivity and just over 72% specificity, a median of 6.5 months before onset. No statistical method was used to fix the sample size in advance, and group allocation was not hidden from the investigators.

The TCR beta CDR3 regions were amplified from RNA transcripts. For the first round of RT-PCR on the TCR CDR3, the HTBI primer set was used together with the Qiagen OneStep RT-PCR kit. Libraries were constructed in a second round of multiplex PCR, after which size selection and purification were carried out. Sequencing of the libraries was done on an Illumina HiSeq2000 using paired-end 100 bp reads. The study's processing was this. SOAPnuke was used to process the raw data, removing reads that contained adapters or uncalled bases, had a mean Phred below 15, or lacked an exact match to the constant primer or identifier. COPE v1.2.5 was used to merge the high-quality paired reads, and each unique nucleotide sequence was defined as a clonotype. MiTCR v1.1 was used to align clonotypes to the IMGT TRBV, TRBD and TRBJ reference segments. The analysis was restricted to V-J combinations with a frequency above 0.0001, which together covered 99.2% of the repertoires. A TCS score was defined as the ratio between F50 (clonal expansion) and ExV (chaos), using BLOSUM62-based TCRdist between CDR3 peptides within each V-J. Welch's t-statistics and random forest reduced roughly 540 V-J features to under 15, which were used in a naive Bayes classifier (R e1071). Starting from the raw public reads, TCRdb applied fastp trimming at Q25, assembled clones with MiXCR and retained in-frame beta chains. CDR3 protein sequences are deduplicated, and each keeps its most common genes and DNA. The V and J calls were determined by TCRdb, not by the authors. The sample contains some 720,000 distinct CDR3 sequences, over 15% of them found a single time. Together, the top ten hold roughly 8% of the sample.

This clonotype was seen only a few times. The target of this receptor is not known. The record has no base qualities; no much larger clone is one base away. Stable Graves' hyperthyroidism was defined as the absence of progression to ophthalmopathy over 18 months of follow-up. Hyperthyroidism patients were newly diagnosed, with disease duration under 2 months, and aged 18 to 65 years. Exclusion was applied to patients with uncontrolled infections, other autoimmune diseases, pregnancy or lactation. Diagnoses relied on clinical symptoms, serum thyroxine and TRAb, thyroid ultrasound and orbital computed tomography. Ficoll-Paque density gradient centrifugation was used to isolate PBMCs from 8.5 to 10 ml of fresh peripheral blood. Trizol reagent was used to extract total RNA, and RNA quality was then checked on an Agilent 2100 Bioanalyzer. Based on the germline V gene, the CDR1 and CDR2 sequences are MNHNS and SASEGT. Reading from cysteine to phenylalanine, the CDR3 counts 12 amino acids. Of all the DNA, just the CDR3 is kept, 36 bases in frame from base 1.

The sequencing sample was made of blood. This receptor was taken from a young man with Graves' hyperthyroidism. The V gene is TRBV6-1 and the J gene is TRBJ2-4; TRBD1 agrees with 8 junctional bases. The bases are TGTGGGACAGGGCGTACCAAAAACATTCAGTACTTC. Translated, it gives CGTGRTKNIQYF.